One and the same sample provided the 4 T cell receptor beta chains below, sequenced in a study of tissue T cells after allogeneic stem cell transplantation. TCRdb's copy holds only in-frame clones and misses some; the assay was immunoSEQ multiplex PCR. Of under 7,000 clones listed, 40% to 60% are singletons. The sample's time point: mouse harvest day 7 after allogeneic transplant. Each mouse received 10^7 T-cell-depleted marrow cells plus 10^6 splenic CD5+ T cells by tail vein. Sequenced material: gut tissue. These receptors were obtained from a female BALB/c mouse given C57BL/6 T cells with graft-versus-host disease after an allogeneic hematopoietic cell transplant.

About this clone: All gene names here are mouse names. The read ends 1 residue early relative to the CDR3; the germline J gene fills the gap. The chain uses TRBV13-1 and TRBJ2-1, with a tentative D call TRBD1 (6 bases). The CDR3 runs 14 residues. Deletions cut 4 bases from V and 2 bases from J, with 10 bases between. CDR1 is NSHNY and CDR2 is SYGAGN in the germline V gene. The CDR3 region is CASSPGQYYAEQFF. The DNA read from the CDR3 is TGTGCCAGCAGTCCGGGACAATACTATGCTGAGCAGTTC.

Turning to this clone: Gene names are mouse gene names. With the read ending 1 residue before the CDR3 end, the germline J gene is used to fill in that end. The chain employs TRBV13-3 and TRBJ1-1; TRBD1 matches at 8 bases. Germline CDR1 and CDR2: NNHDY and SYVADS. Trimming removed 3 bases from V and 8 bases from J; junction bases left unmatched: 6. The CDR3 sequence is 13 residues long. The CDR3 sequence is CASSALDRGEVFF. CDR3 bases read: TGTGCCAGCAGTGCCCTCGACAGGGGTGAAGTCTTC.

Comments on this clone: Gene names refer to mouse genes. The CDR3 extends 1 residue past the end of the read, so its final part is completed from the germline J gene. The V gene is TRBV3, the J gene TRBJ2-2, with 8 bases that match TRBD1. Germline CDR1 is SNHLY and CDR2 is FYNGKV (reference sequence). CDR3 length: 16 amino acids. V shed 3 bases, J shed 4 bases, and the junction held 7 bases outside the gene matches. The covered CDR3 bases are TGTGCCAGCAGCTTTGGACAGGGTGGAGGCACCGGGCAGCTCTAC. Protein sequence: CASSFGQGGGTGQLY. The whole CDR3 is CASSFGQGGGTGQLYF.

Turning to this clone: Gene and germline names: mouse. The CDR3 end lies 1 residue beyond the end of the read and is filled in from the germline J gene. This chain joins TRBV29 and TRBJ1-4; D not certain. This CDR3 region has 14 residues. Germline loops: CDR1 MSHET, CDR2 SYDVDS. Trimming took 2 bases from V and 1 from J, leaving 5 bases between them. The sequenced CDR3 bases are TGTGCTAGCAGTTTAGACAATTCCAACGAAAGATTATTT. Its translation is CASSLDNSNERLF. In full, the CDR3 is CASSLDNSNERLFF.